These 19 T cell receptor beta chains share one sample of origin, sequenced in a study of shared clonotypes between healthy human individuals. Some clones are missing from TCRdb's copy, which holds only in-frame ones; the method was immunoSEQ multiplex PCR. This sample has 600,000 to 750,000 clones, with 55% to 75% found just once. The material sequenced was memory CD4+ T cells sorted from blood. The sample's subset: CD45RA-negative fraction. Receptors were obtained from a woman aged 25 to 39 in good health.

The chain carries TRBV7-2 and TRBJ1-1; 7 bases are shared with TRBD1. CDR3 length: 13 amino acids. Germline values: CDR1 SGHTA, CDR2 FQGNSA. Trimming took 8 bases from V and 2 from J; bases not matched to a gene: 5. The CDR3 DNA follows: TGTGCCAGCGGGGGGACAGCCAACACTGAAGCTTTCTTT. Amino acids: CASGGTANTEAFF.

The V and J genes are TRBV18 and TRBJ2-3, with 7 nucleotides matching TRBD1. Germline CDR1 and CDR2: KGHSH and LQKENI. CDR3 length equals 15 residues. J was trimmed by 2 bases and V by 1 base; bases with no gene match: 3. The CDR3 protein is CASSPLGQYTDTQYF. DNA of the CDR3: TGTGCCAGCTCACCACTGGGACAGTACACAGATACGCAGTATTTT.

The rearrangement links TRBV18 to TRBJ2-2; D call uncertain. The CDR3 has 10 residues. Germline CDR1 reads KGHSH; CDR2 reads LQKENI. V dropped 6 bases and J dropped 6 bases, with 2 bases sitting between them. For the CDR3, the DNA is TGTGCCAGCTCGGCCGGGGAGCTGTTTTTT. It translates to CASSAGELFF.

This clone was picked up one time. The rearrangement links TRBV5-5 to TRBJ2-7; 7 positions agree with TRBD1. Losses at the gene ends were 4 bases for V and 0 bases for J; bases not matched to a gene: 7. The CDR3 is 15 amino acids. Germline CDR1 is SGHKS and CDR2 is YYEKEE (reference sequence). The CDR3 DNA reads TGTGCCAGCAGCGTCCGGGACAGTAGCTCCTACGAGCAGTACTTC. Encoded protein: CASSVRDSSSYEQYF.

This clone occurred a few times. The chain couples TRBV7-3 to TRBJ2-3, with 10 bases identical to TRBD2. This CDR3 is built from 16 residues. V lost 2 bases and J lost 2; bases outside the gene matches: 4. Germline lookup yields CDR1 SGHTA and CDR2 FQGTGA. Written as DNA, the CDR3 is TGTGCCAGCAGCTTAGCACTAGCGGGGCTCACAGATACGCAGTATTTT. Translated: CASSLALAGLTDTQYF.

For this clone: A read error may account for a junction end that differs from germline. The chain employs TRBV7-9 and TRBJ1-1, with 8 bases matching TRBD1. Germline V CDR1 and CDR2: SEHNR, FQNEAQ (reference sequence). This CDR3 has 14 residues. CDR3 coding DNA: TGTGCCAGCAGCTTAGACGCAGGGGGCACTCAAGCTTTCTTT. Its translation: CASSLDAGGTQAFF.

J is TRBJ1-4 and V is TRBV15, with a weak D call TRBD1 (6 bases). Germline CDR1 is LNHNV and CDR2 is YYDKDF (reference sequence). V was shortened by 6 bases and J by 8 bases, with 13 bases between the two germline ends. The CDR3 length is 13 residues. This chain's CDR3 is CATRRGESEKLFF. The CDR3 bases are TGTGCCACCAGGAGGGGGGAATCCGAAAAACTGTTTTTT.

The gene calls are TRBV28 and TRBJ2-7; D possibly corresponds to TRBD2 (7 bases). Trimming left V 5 bases short and J 12 bases short, with 35 bases between. Per germline, CDR1 MDHEN and CDR2 SYDVKM. CDR3 length: 18 amino acids. Here the CDR3 reads CASSGGWEGYGGGRVGYF. The CDR3 DNA reads TGTGCCAGCAGTGGAGGATGGGAGGGATATGGCGGGGGCCGGGTGGGGTACTTC.

V gene TRBV9 combines with J gene TRBJ2-3; 7 bases fit TRBD1. V gave up 4 bases and J gave up 4 bases; unmatched junction bases: 9. The germline V gene has CDR1 SGDLS and CDR2 YYNGEE. The length of the CDR3 is 15 residues. The CDR3 nucleotides are TGTGCCAGCAGCTCGGGGTCAGGGGGACCAGATACGCAGTATTTT. Translating it yields CASSSGSGGPDTQYF.

The chain joins TRBV2 to TRBJ2-3, with 7 positions matching TRBD2. The CDR3 contains 16 residues. Per germline, CDR1 SNHLY and CDR2 FYNNEI. Trimming removed 2 bases from V and 3 bases from J; junction bases left unmatched: 8. The CDR3 DNA is TGTGCCAGCAGTGAATTGGCCTACGGGGGGACAGATACGCAGTATTTT. Encoded protein: CASSELAYGGTDTQYF.

The chain links TRBV28 to TRBJ1-2; D uncertain. The CDR3 spans 14 residues. The ends were cut back, 6 bases at V and 6 bases at J, with 17 bases in the middle. Germline V gene sequence: CDR1 MDHEN, CDR2 SYDVKM. CDR3 region: CASSPPARFHGYTF. CDR3 in DNA: TGTGCCAGCAGCCCACCCGCGAGGTTTCATGGCTACACCTTC.

The chain combines TRBV28 with TRBJ2-7; TRBD1 matches 10 bases. The V gene's germline CDR1 is MDHEN and CDR2 SYDVKM. Losses at the gene ends were 6 bases for V and 2 bases for J; bases not matched to a gene: 7. The CDR3 contains 15 residues. The CDR3 DNA is TGTGCCAGCAGCTCCGGACAGGGGGGCCCCTACGAGCAGTACTTC. Residues: CASSSGQGGPYEQYF.

The CDR3 sequence: CASSPYLLADEQYF. As DNA, the CDR3 is TGTGCCAGCAGCCCCTATTTACTAGCGGACGAGCAGTACTTC. This sequence joins TRBV14 and TRBJ2-7, with 8 positions matching TRBD2. Trimming cost V 4 bases and J 5 bases; bases outside gene matches: 7. This CDR3 spans 14 amino acids. CDR1 SGHDN and CDR2 FVKESK come from the germline V gene.

The J gene is TRBJ1-5, the V gene TRBV29-1, with TRBD1 matching over 7 bases. There are 13 residues in the CDR3. J gave up 4 bases and V 4 bases, and 4 bases lay outside the gene matches. Germline loops: CDR1 SQVTM, CDR2 ANQGSEA. The CDR3 DNA sequence: TGCAGCGTTGGAGACAGGGAGAATCAGCCCCAGCATTTT. Amino acid sequence: CSVGDRENQPQHF.

This rearrangement joins TRBV11-3 to TRBJ2-7; TRBD1 is a possible D gene (5 bases). This CDR3 comprises 15 residues. Germline CDR1 reads SGHNT; CDR2 reads YENEEA. The V and J ends lost 1 base and 2 bases respectively, with 12 bases between them. CDR3 sequence: CASSLGQGFAYEQYF. CDR3 coding DNA: TGTGCCAGCAGCTTAGGCCAGGGTTTCGCCTACGAGCAGTACTTC.

This clone was detected a few times. The gene calls are TRBV28 and TRBJ2-7; 7 bases agree with TRBD1. This CDR3 contains 12 residues. Looked up from germline, CDR1 is MDHEN and CDR2 is SYDVKM. V lost 6 bases and J lost 6; bases outside the gene matches: 5. Written as DNA, the CDR3 is TGTGCCAGCAGACTACAGGGGCGCGAGCAGTACTTC. Translating it yields CASRLQGREQYF. Variable domain in full (rest from reference TRBV28 and TRBJ2-7): DVKVTQSSRYLVKRTGEKVFLECVQDMDHENMFWYRQDPGLGLRLIYFSYDVKMKEKGDIPEGYSVSREKKERFSLILESASTNQTSMYLCASRLQGREQYFGPGTRLTVT.

This chain uses TRBV19 with TRBJ2-6; TRBD1 matches at 9 bases. The CDR3 runs to 16 residues. Germline assignment: CDR1 LNHDA and CDR2 SQIVND (reference sequence). Trimming at V came to 5 bases and at J to 2 bases, leaving 4 bases not matched to a gene. The CDR3 nucleotides are TGTGCCAGTAGTTCCACAGGGGGCGCTGGGGCCAACGTCCTGACTTTC. Translating gives CASSSTGGAGANVLTF.

This clone was found many times. Written as DNA, the CDR3 is TGTGCAAGTCGCTTCTTTAGCAATCAGCCCCAGCATTTT. This translates into CASRFFSNQPQHF. This chain uses TRBV12-2 with TRBJ1-5. TRBV12-2 is given as a pseudogene. The CDR3 consists of 13 residues.

The gene calls are TRBV15 and TRBJ2-1; 10 bases agree with TRBD2. The CDR3 runs 17 residues. Germline V CDR1 and CDR2: LNHNV, YYDKDF (reference sequence). V shed 2 bases and J 6 bases; nucleotides not matched to a gene: 10. CDR3 in DNA: TGTGCCACCAGCAGAACTCAAGCGGGAGGGTCTCGCAATGAGCAGTTCTTC. Translating gives CATSRTQAGGSRNEQFF. Using reference TRBV15 and TRBJ2-1 for the parts outside the CDR3, the full variable domain is DAMVIQNPRYQVTQFGKPVTLSCSQTLNHNVMYWYQQKSSQAPKLLFHYYDKDFNNEADTPDNFQSRRPNTSFCFLDIRSPGLGDTAMYLCATSRTQAGGSRNEQFFGPGTRLTVL.